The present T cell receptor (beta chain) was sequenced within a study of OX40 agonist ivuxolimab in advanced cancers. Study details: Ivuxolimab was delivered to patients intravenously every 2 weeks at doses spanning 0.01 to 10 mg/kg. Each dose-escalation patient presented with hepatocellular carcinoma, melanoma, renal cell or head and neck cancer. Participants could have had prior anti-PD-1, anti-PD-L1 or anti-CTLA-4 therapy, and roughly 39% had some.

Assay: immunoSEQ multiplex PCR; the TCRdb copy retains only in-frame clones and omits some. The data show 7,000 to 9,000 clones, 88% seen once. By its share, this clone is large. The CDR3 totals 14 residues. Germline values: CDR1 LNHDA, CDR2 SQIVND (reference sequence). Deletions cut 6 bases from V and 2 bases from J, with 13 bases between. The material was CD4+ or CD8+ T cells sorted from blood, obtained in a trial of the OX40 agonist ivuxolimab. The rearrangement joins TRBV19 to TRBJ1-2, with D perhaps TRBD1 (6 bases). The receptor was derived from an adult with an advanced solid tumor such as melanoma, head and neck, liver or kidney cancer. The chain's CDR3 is CASSARGRNYGYTF. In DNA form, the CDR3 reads TGTGCCAGTAGCGCCAGGGGCCGGAACTATGGCTACACCTTC.